This T cell receptor beta chain stems from a study of Tregs in tolerant kidney transplant recipients. Profiling relied on immunoSEQ multiplex PCR, and the TCRdb table lists in-frame clones only, not all of them. The sample holds some 31,000 clones. This sample comprised CD8+ T cells from blood, obtained before the transplant. The sequence derives from a human donor who received a combined kidney and bone marrow transplant.

The CDR3 DNA, read in part, is TGTGCCAGCAGGAACAGGGAAGACACTGAA. Translating it yields CASRNREDTE. The whole CDR3 is CASRNREDTEAFF. The chain combines TRBV6-2 or TRBV6-3 with TRBJ1-1; possible D gene TRBD1, 6 bases. Sequencing ends 3 residues short of the CDR3 end; the germline J gene provides the rest. The V end was cut by 6 bases, the J end by 3 bases, with 11 bases between. CDR3 length: 13 residues. Per the germline V gene, CDR1 is MNHEY and CDR2 is SVGEGT.